Listed below are T cell receptor beta chains from one sample, sequenced in a study of shared clonotypes between healthy human individuals. The assay was immunoSEQ multiplex PCR, and TCRdb's table has in-frame clones only and misses some. The sample contains around 550,000 clones, about 95% of which appear only once. The sequencing sample was made of naive CD8+ T cells sorted from blood. These receptors came from a woman aged 25 to 39 in good health. Each CDR3 is given with its conserved first and last residue. D genes are given only for firm matches. Clone sizes are given selectively: once, few, many, or a class where the clone is expanded.

j_call	v_call	d_call	clone_size	cdr3_nt	cdr3_aa
TRBJ2-3	TRBV29-1	TRBD2	NA	TGCAGCGTTTCTAAAGCGGGAATTGGCACAGATACGCAGTATTTT	CSVSKAGIGTDTQYF
TRBJ2-7	TRBV11-2	NA	NA	TGTGCCAGCAGCCCCGCCAGGTTTTACGAGCAGTACTTC	CASSPARFYEQYF
TRBJ2-3	TRBV7-8	NA	NA	TGTGCCAGCAGCTTAGAGGGCGGGAGCACAGATACGCAGTATTTT	CASSLEGGSTDTQYF
TRBJ2-3	TRBV28	TRBD2	NA	TGTGCCAGCGGCCGACTAGCGGACACAGATACGCAGTATTTT	CASGRLADTDTQYF
TRBJ2-7	TRBV5-6	NA	NA	TGTGCCAGCAGCCCGGCCGCAGCCTACGAGCAGTACTTC	CASSPAAAYEQYF
TRBJ2-7	TRBV27	TRBD1	NA	TGTGCCAGCAGTTTTACGACTGGGGACAGGGGGCACGAGCAGTACTTC	CASSFTTGDRGHEQYF
TRBJ1-1	TRBV6-5	NA	NA	TGTGCCAGCAGTTACGGGAAGGAGAACACTGAAGCTTTCTTT	CASSYGKENTEAFF
TRBJ2-7	TRBV9	TRBD2	NA	TGTGCCAGCAGCGTAGGGGGAGGGAACTACGAGCAGTACTTC	CASSVGGGNYEQYF
TRBJ2-3	TRBV7-8	TRBD2	NA	TGTGCCAGCAGCCCCGGCCCTAGCGGGAGGATCACAGATACGCAGTATTTT	CASSPGPSGRITDTQYF
TRBJ2-7	TRBV15	NA	once	TGTGCCACCAGCAGGGATCAGGGTTCCTACGAGCAGTACTTC	CATSRDQGSYEQYF
TRBJ1-1	TRBV4-2	NA	NA	TGTGCCAGCAGCCAAGGAGGAGAGAACACTGAAGCTTTCTTT	CASSQGGENTEAFF
TRBJ2-2	TRBV7-6	NA	once	TGTGCCAGCAGCTGGGCGATTCATGGGGAGCTGTTTTTT	CASSWAIHGELFF
TRBJ2-7	TRBV7-8	NA	NA	TGTGCCAGCAGCGGTAGCGACTCCTACGAGCAGTACTTC	CASSGSDSYEQYF
TRBJ1-5	TRBV6-1	NA	NA	TGTGCCAGCAGTGAACAAGGGGATGGGGAAGGGAATCAGCCCCAGCATTTT	CASSEQGDGEGNQPQHF
TRBJ2-5	TRBV7-3	TRBD2	NA	TGTGCCAGCAGCTTAGGGGGACTAGCTGTTCAAGAGACCCAGTACTTC	CASSLGGLAVQETQYF
TRBJ1-1	TRBV4-1	TRBD1	NA	TGCGCCAGCAGCCTCTATACAGGGGGCAGAGGCACTGAAGCTTTCTTT	CASSLYTGGRGTEAFF
TRBJ1-5	TRBV19	NA	NA	TGTGCCAGTAGTATGGTCAGGGATCAGCCCCAGCATTTT	CASSMVRDQPQHF
TRBJ1-1	TRBV7-6	NA	NA	TGTGCCAGCAGCTTAGATCCCCGCCGGGCTTTCTTT	CASSLDPRRAFF
TRBJ2-1	TRBV23-1	TRBD2	NA	TGCGCCAGCAGTCTTGGCAGAACTAGCGGGAGAAATTCCTACAATGAGCAGTTCTTC	CASSLGRTSGRNSYNEQFF
TRBJ2-3	TRBV5-4	NA	NA	TGTGCCAGCAGCTCTACCCTGGGGACTGCCACAGATACGCAGTATTTT	CASSSTLGTATDTQYF
TRBJ1-2	TRBV4-1	NA	NA	TGCGCCAGCAGCCAGTCCCGTGGCGCTGGGGAGGCCGGCTACACCTTC	CASSQSRGAGEAGYTF
TRBJ1-5	TRBV30	NA	NA	TGTGCCTGGAGTGTCCTACCGGGCAGCAATCAGCCCCAGCATTTT	CAWSVLPGSNQPQHF
TRBJ2-2	TRBV5-4	NA	NA	TGTGCCAGCAGCGTCCGAACCGGGGAGCTGTTTTTT	CASSVRTGELFF
TRBJ1-5	TRBV4-2	NA	NA	TGTGCCAGCAGCCAAGGCGGGGAGGGTCAGCCCCAGCATTTT	CASSQGGEGQPQHF
TRBJ2-5	TRBV11-2	TRBD1	NA	TGTGCCAGCAGCTCAGGGGGATTTTTTTACCAAGAGACCCAGTACTTC	CASSSGGFFYQETQYF
TRBJ1-1	TRBV19	NA	NA	TGTGCCAGTAGTATGGCTGGGGTCGTGACTGAAGCTTTCTTT	CASSMAGVVTEAFF
TRBJ2-5	TRBV10-3	NA	once	TGTGCCATCAGTGAATCGGGACGGTTCCAAGAGACCCAGTACTTC	CAISESGRFQETQYF
TRBJ2-7	TRBV5-1	TRBD1	NA	TGCGCCAGCAGCTTCAGGGGGCAGGGTCTAAGCGAGCAGTACTTC	CASSFRGQGLSEQYF
TRBJ2-3	TRBV19	TRBD2	NA	TGTGCCAGTAGTAGGGGCCTAGCGGGCACTAGCACAGATACGCAGTATTTT	CASSRGLAGTSTDTQYF
TRBJ1-2	TRBV5-4	NA	NA	TGTGCCAGCAGGACAACCGGGACCTTATATGGCTACACCTTC	CASRTTGTLYGYTF
TRBJ1-2	TRBV27	TRBD1	NA	TGTGCCAGCAGTTTACGGACAGGGGGCAACTATGGCTACACCTTC	CASSLRTGGNYGYTF
TRBJ2-1	TRBV5-1	TRBD2	once	TGCGCCAGCAGCCCCACTAGCGGGGGGTACAATGAGCAGTTCTTC	CASSPTSGGYNEQFF
TRBJ1-2	TRBV7-3	NA	NA	TGTGCCAGCAGCCCGAAGGCCAGGGTTGACGACTATGGCTACACCTTC	CASSPKARVDDYGYTF
TRBJ2-7	TRBV28	TRBD2	NA	TGTGCCAGCAGTTCCAAGCGGGAGGGCCGCCTCCAGCAGTACTTC	CASSSKREGRLQQYF
TRBJ2-7	TRBV11-2	TRBD1	NA	TGTGCCAGCAGAACGACCCGGGACAGTGCCTACGAGCAGTACTTC	CASRTTRDSAYEQYF
TRBJ2-3	TRBV13	NA	once	TGTGCCAGCAGCTTAGTAACTGATACGCAGTATTTT	CASSLVTDTQYF
TRBJ2-7	TRBV7-8	NA	NA	TGTGCCAGCAGCTTAGTTCGGGATGGGGCTGACGAGCAGTACTTC	CASSLVRDGADEQYF
TRBJ2-7	TRBV4-2	NA	NA	TGTGCCAGCAGCCAAGACCGAACAGGAGGGACTTTCCAGTACGAGCAGTACTTC	CASSQDRTGGTFQYEQYF
TRBJ2-7	TRBV5-5	NA	NA	TGTGCCAGCAGCTTAGTTCTCCCCTCCTACGAGCAGTACTTC	CASSLVLPSYEQYF
TRBJ1-1	TRBV5-1	NA	NA	TGCGCCAGCAGCTTGGCTCAGGGGACGGACACTGAAGCTTTCTTT	CASSLAQGTDTEAFF
TRBJ1-1	TRBV13	TRBD1	NA	TGTGCCAGCAGGGGACAGGGAGGGTTGGCTGAAGCTTTCTTT	CASRGQGGLAEAFF
TRBJ2-1	TRBV2	TRBD2	once	TGTGCCAGCACCCGAAAGGGGAGGGGAAATGAGCAGTTCTTC	CASTRKGRGNEQFF
TRBJ1-6	TRBV5-4	NA	NA	TGTGCCAGCAGCCCAAATGGGTCACCCCTCCACTTT	CASSPNGSPLHF
TRBJ2-7	TRBV11-2	TRBD1	NA	TGTGCCAGCAGCTTAGGCAGGGGGCGTGAGCAGTACTTC	CASSLGRGREQYF
TRBJ2-1	TRBV19	NA	NA	TGTGCCAGTAGTATAGACCAGACACACTACAATGAGCAGTTCTTC	CASSIDQTHYNEQFF
TRBJ2-5	TRBV5-1	NA	NA	TGCGCCAGCAGCTTGAGGGGCCAAGAGACCCAGTACTTC	CASSLRGQETQYF
TRBJ1-1	TRBV27	NA	once	TGTGCCAGCAGTCTAACAACAGTGAACACTGAAGCTTTCTTT	CASSLTTVNTEAFF
TRBJ2-5	TRBV28	NA	NA	TGTGCCAGCCAAAAAGCCGGGACGCAAAAAGAGACCCAGTACTTC	CASQKAGTQKETQYF
TRBJ2-7	TRBV5-6	TRBD1	NA	TGTGCCAGCAGCCTAGGACAGGGGGTCGAGCAGTACTTC	CASSLGQGVEQYF
TRBJ2-3	TRBV7-6	NA	NA	TGTGCCAGCAGCTCATTCAGCACAGATACGCAGTATTTT	CASSSFSTDTQYF
TRBJ2-7	TRBV19	NA	NA	TGTGCCAGTAGTTGGAGCGGCAGGGGTACCTACGAGCAGTACTTC	CASSWSGRGTYEQYF
TRBJ2-7	TRBV9	TRBD2	NA	TGTGCCAGCAGCCCCCATGTGGGTAGCGGGACCTACGAGCAGTACTTC	CASSPHVGSGTYEQYF
TRBJ2-1	TRBV14	NA	NA	NA	CASSHFLQGQDFGPDNEQFF
TRBJ2-7	TRBV23-1	NA	NA	TGCGCCAGCAGTCATCGAGCGTACGAGCAGTACTTC	CASSHRAYEQYF
TRBJ1-2	TRBV6-1	NA	NA	TGTGCCAGCAGTGAAAGTAGGACAGCCTCTAACTATGGCTACACCTTC	CASSESRTASNYGYTF